The clone carrying this T cell receptor (beta chain) was seen repeatedly, ten times or more. Its matching antigen is unknown. The TCRbeta library incorporated unique molecular identifiers. From the PCR reads, TCRdb called clonotypes with MiXCR, one entry per CDR3 protein. The sample consists of approximately 240,000 distinct CDR3 sequences, around 9.9% of them appearing once. This specimen comes from a study of T-cell reconstitution after alpha-beta-depleted transplantation in children. Study-wide findings and caveats: A year had passed since transplant, and T-cell counts and diversity by then came mostly from newly produced T cells. Several hundred rapidly expanded clones from non-depleted graft cells reportedly supplied alpha-beta T cells about two months post-transplant. In some patients, recipient T cells and intrathymic progenitors surviving conditioning explained high day-60 diversity.

This material consisted of PBMCs, taken before TCRalphabeta/CD19-depleted stem cell transplant. The TCR originated in a child under two years old with acute myeloid leukemia, due to receive a stem cell transplant.

The CDR3 nucleotides read TGTGCCAGCAGTTTGGCGAACAGGGGCAACGAGCAGTACTTC. Translated, it gives CASSLANRGNEQYF. The V gene is TRBV12-3 or TRBV12-4, the J gene TRBJ2-7; 7 positions agree with TRBD1. CDR3 size: 14 residues. The J segment lost 5 bases and the V segment lost 3 bases, leaving 7 bases of the junction unmatched.